A selection of T cell receptor beta chains follows, all from one sample in a study of blood T cells in healthy people across ages. TCRdb redid the calling of the 5' RACE reads with MiXCR, one entry per CDR3 protein. The profile covers 630,000 or so distinct CDR3 sequences, with about 30% appearing a single time and 15% to 19% taken by the ten largest. Sequenced sample: blood. The receptors here all came from an elderly woman in good health. The CDR3 runs from the conserved cysteine through the conserved F or W. A D gene is named only where the DNA matches it firmly. A clone size is listed for some rows: how often the clone was seen (once, few, many), or a class if it is expanded.

j_call | d_call | clone_size | cdr3_length | v_call | cdr3_nt | cdr3_aa
TRBJ1-1 | . | few | 12 | TRBV7-8 | TGTGCCAGCAGCTTAGCACAGGGAGCAGCTTTCTTT | CASSLAQGAAFF
TRBJ2-3 | TRBD2 | many | 13 | TRBV7-8 | TGTGCCAGCAGCCAACAGGGCGGGGGGACGCAGTATTTT | CASSQQGGGTQYF
TRBJ2-5 | TRBD1 | . | 12 | TRBV29-1 | TGCAGCGGGACAGGGGACGAAGAGACCCAGTACTTC | CSGTGDEETQYF
TRBJ2-4 | . | . | 11 | TRBV3-1 | TGTGCCAGCAGGGCGACTGGTGAGCAGTACTTC | CASRATGEQYF
TRBJ1-2 | TRBD1 | once | 17 | TRBV18 | TGTGCCAGCTCACTTCTCTCATCGGACAGGCTGTCTGAGGGCTACACCTTC | CASSLLSSDRLSEGYTF
TRBJ2-3 | TRBD1 | . | 15 | TRBV12-3/TRBV12-4 | TGTGCCAGCAGTTTAGGGGGACAGCGCGCAGATACGCAGTATTTT | CASSLGGQRADTQYF
TRBJ1-1 | . | many | 14 | TRBV29-1 | TGCAGCGTACTCGCCCTCGAGGGGGGTACTGAAGCTTTCTTT | CSVLALEGGTEAFF
TRBJ1-4 | TRBD1 | many | 14 | TRBV12-3/TRBV12-4 | TGTGCCAGCAGTAGGGACAGGGGAACTGAAAAACTGTTTTTT | CASSRDRGTEKLFF
TRBJ2-1 | . | . | 13 | TRBV12-3/TRBV12-4 | TGTGCCAGCAGTGGGACGAGCGCCGGGGAGCAGTTCTTC | CASSGTSAGEQFF
TRBJ1-2 | . | few | 13 | TRBV7-2 | TGTGCCAGCAGCTTAAATCAGCGGTATGGCTACACCTTC | CASSLNQRYGYTF
TRBJ1-6 | . | few | 15 | TRBV20-1 | TGCAGTGCTAGTACGGGGGCTTCCTATAATTCACCCCTCCACTTT | CSASTGASYNSPLHF
TRBJ2-7 | . | many | 15 | TRBV25-1 | TGTGCCAGCCTTTCCAACAGGGGACTCATCTACGAGCAGTACTTC | CASLSNRGLIYEQYF
TRBJ2-5 | . | . | 15 | TRBV7-2 | TGTGCCGGCAGCTTATCCTGGGTGAGGGAAGAGACCCAGTACTTC | CAGSLSWVREETQYF
TRBJ2-1 | . | many | 13 | TRBV4-1 | TGCGCCAGCAGCCAAGAGGCATGGCAGGAGCAGTTCTTC | CASSQEAWQEQFF
TRBJ1-1 | . | . | 13 | TRBV10-3 | TGTGCCATCAACATATCGGGACAAGGTGAAGCTTTCTTT | CAINISGQGEAFF
TRBJ2-1 | TRBD2 | many | 15 | TRBV9 | TGTGCCAGCAGCGTAGGGCTAGCGGGGGGAAATGAGCAGTTCTTC | CASSVGLAGGNEQFF
TRBJ1-6 | . | . | 13 | TRBV5-1 | TGCGCCAGCAGCTTGGACCAGGGCCCACCCCTCCACTTT | CASSLDQGPPLHF
TRBJ2-2 | . | few | 14 | TRBV9 | TGTGCCAGCAGCGTAGGGACAAACACCGGGGAGCTGTTTTTT | CASSVGTNTGELFF
TRBJ2-3 | TRBD2 | . | 16 | TRBV5-6 | TGTGCCAGCAGCTTGTCTACTAGCGGGAGGACAGATACGCAGTATTTT | CASSLSTSGRTDTQYF
TRBJ2-1 | TRBD2 | many | 16 | TRBV4-2 | TGTGCCAGCAGCCAAGCTCTAGCGGGGGGGTACAATGAGCAGTTCTTC | CASSQALAGGYNEQFF
TRBJ2-5 | . | many | 12 | TRBV5-1 | TGCGCCAGCAGCATCGGACCGGAGACCCAGTACTTC | CASSIGPETQYF
TRBJ1-4 | . | . | 15 | TRBV9 | TGTGCCAGCAGCGCCTACCGGGACGGGAATGAAAAACTGTTTTTT | CASSAYRDGNEKLFF
TRBJ1-6 | TRBD1 | . | 15 | TRBV18 | TGTGCCAGCTCACCCAGGGACAGTGATAATTCACCCCTCCACTTT | CASSPRDSDNSPLHF
TRBJ2-3 | TRBD2 | many | 14 | TRBV7-2 | TGTGCCAGCAGCTCGGGACTACCCACAGATACGCAGTATTTT | CASSSGLPTDTQYF
TRBJ2-3 | . | many | 14 | TRBV7-2 | TGTGCCAGCAGCTTAGGGGAGGAAGGAGATACGCAGTATTTT | CASSLGEEGDTQYF
TRBJ2-1 | TRBD1 | many | 14 | TRBV9 | TGTGCCAGCAGCGGACAGGGGTTCCACAATGAGCAGTTCTTC | CASSGQGFHNEQFF
TRBJ1-2 | . | few | 13 | TRBV12-3/TRBV12-4 | TGTGCCAGCAGTTTATGGGGGAATGAGGGCTACACCTTC | CASSLWGNEGYTF
TRBJ1-1 | . | many | 14 | TRBV20-1 | TGCAGTGCGGGAGACGGGACGTTGAACACTGAAGCTTTCTTT | CSAGDGTLNTEAFF
TRBJ1-1 | TRBD1 | . | 13 | TRBV2 | TGTGCCAGCAGAGTGGACAGGGGAGCTGAAGCTTTCTTT | CASRVDRGAEAFF
TRBJ2-3 | . | many | 12 | TRBV29-1 | TGCAGCGGAGGACAGCCCACAGATACGCAGTATTTT | CSGGQPTDTQYF
TRBJ2-7 | TRBD1 | few | 16 | TRBV5-1 | TGCGCCAGCAGCTTGCTGGGACAGCCGAACTCCTACGAGCAGTACTTC | CASSLLGQPNSYEQYF
TRBJ2-1 | . | many | 16 | TRBV6-2/TRBV6-3 | TGTGCCAGCAGTTTAACTCCGGGAGCTACATACAATGAGCAGTTCTTC | CASSLTPGATYNEQFF
TRBJ2-4 | . | many | 19 | TRBV28 | TGTGCCAGCAGTGCCACCGCAATTAGGGTAGCCCTAGCCAAAAACATTCAGTACTTC | CASSATAIRVALAKNIQYF
TRBJ2-7 | . | many | 14 | TRBV13 | TGTGCCAGCAGCTTAGGCCGGAGATCCTACGAGCAGTACTTC | CASSLGRRSYEQYF
TRBJ2-7 | TRBD2 | many | 15 | TRBV7-2 | TGTGCCAGCAGCTATAGGACTAGCGGGAACTACGAGCAGTACTTC | CASSYRTSGNYEQYF
TRBJ2-7 | . | few | 16 | TRBV27 | TGTGCCAGCAGCCCGTCCCAACCGGTCGTCTCCTACGAGCAGTACTTC | CASSPSQPVVSYEQYF
TRBJ2-3 | TRBD2 | few | 14 | TRBV30 | TGTGCCTGGAGCTACGGGGGGGGCACAGATACGCAGTATTTT | CAWSYGGGTDTQYF
TRBJ1-3 | . | few | 19 | TRBV7-7 | TGTGCTAGCAGCCGATTGCCCCCCGGGCAGGGTCTCTCTGGAAACACCATATATTTT | CASSRLPPGQGLSGNTIYF
TRBJ2-7 | . | many | 12 | TRBV20-1 | TGCAGTGCACGAGGGGTCGATTACGAGCAGTACTTC | CSARGVDYEQYF
TRBJ1-2 | TRBD1 | many | 17 | TRBV6-1 | TGTGCCAGCATCGGGCGTAGGACAGGGGTATCTAACTATGGCTACACCTTC | CASIGRRTGVSNYGYTF
TRBJ1-5 | . | . | 16 | TRBV24-1 | TGTGCCACCAGTGATTGGGCCGGGCCCGGCAATCAGCCCCAGCATTTT | CATSDWAGPGNQPQHF
TRBJ1-5 | . | many | 13 | TRBV4-3 | TGCGCCAGCAGCCAAGATGACTACCAGCCCCAGCATTTT | CASSQDDYQPQHF
TRBJ1-1 | . | few | 14 | TRBV5-1 | TGCGCCAGCAGCGTGTGGGGGCGGGACACTGAAGCTTTCTTT | CASSVWGRDTEAFF
TRBJ2-7 | TRBD2 | once | 15 | TRBV20-1 | TGCAGTGCTAGACAACCTCTAGCGGGGGGGCACGAGCAGTACTTC | CSARQPLAGGHEQYF
TRBJ1-6 | . | many | 15 | TRBV4-3 | TGCGCCAGCAGCCGGCAGGACAGTTTTGATTCACCCCTCCACTTT | CASSRQDSFDSPLHF